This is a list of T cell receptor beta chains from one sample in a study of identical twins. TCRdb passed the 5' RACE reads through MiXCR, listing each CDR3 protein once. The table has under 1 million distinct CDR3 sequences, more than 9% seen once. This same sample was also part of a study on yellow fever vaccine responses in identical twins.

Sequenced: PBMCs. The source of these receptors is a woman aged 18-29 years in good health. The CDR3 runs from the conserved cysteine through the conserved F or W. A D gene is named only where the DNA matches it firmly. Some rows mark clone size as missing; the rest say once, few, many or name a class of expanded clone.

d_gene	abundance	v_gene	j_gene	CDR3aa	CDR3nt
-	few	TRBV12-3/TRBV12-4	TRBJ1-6	CASSYVGTNNSPLHF	TGTGCCAGCAGTTATGTAGGGACAAATAATTCACCCCTCCACTTT
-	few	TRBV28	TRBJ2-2	CASSLKQAIGLSGELFF	TGTGCCAGCAGTTTAAAACAGGCGATCGGGCTTAGCGGGGAGCTGTTTTTT
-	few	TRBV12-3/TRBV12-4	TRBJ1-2	CASSFLVYHGYTF	TGTGCCAGCAGTTTTCTTGTGTACCATGGCTACACCTTC
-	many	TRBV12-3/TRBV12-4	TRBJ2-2	CASSLTDWTNTGELFF	TGTGCCAGCAGTCTCACGGACTGGACGAACACCGGGGAGCTGTTTTTT
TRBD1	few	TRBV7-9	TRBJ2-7	CASSSGRDRGFYEQYF	TGTGCCAGCAGCTCGGGCCGGGACAGGGGTTTCTACGAGCAGTACTTC
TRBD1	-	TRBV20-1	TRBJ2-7	CSARGTRQGFNEQYF	TGCAGTGCTAGAGGGACAAGACAGGGTTTCAACGAGCAGTACTTC
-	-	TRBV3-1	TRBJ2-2	CASSQGSGGRGELFF	TGTGCCAGCAGCCAAGGGTCGGGGGGCCGCGGGGAGCTGTTTTTT
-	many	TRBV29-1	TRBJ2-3	CSVLRGPLTDTQYF	TGCAGCGTTTTGAGGGGTCCCCTCACAGATACGCAGTATTTT
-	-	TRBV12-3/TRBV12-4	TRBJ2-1	CASSLVRGGMTYNEQFF	TGTGCCAGCAGTTTAGTTAGGGGCGGGATGACCTACAATGAGCAGTTCTTC
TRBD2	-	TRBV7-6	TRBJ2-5	CASIPTGLTKETQYF	TGTGCCAGCATTCCAACGGGACTAACCAAAGAGACCCAGTACTTC
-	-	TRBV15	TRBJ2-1	CATSRQTGTWNEQFF	TGTGCCACCAGCAGACAAACCGGGACTTGGAATGAGCAGTTCTTC
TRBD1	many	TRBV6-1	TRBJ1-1	CASSDRVNTEAFF	TGTGCCAGCAGCGACAGGGTGAACACTGAAGCTTTCTTT
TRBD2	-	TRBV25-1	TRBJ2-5	CASSDRTSGYQETQYF	TGTGCCAGCAGTGATCGGACTAGCGGGTACCAAGAGACCCAGTACTTC
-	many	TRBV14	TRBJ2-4	CASSQRGDRAKNIQYF	TGTGCCAGCAGCCAACGAGGAGACAGGGCCAAAAACATTCAGTACTTC
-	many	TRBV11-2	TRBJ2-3	CASSFLGGLDTQYF	TGTGCCAGCAGCTTTCTAGGGGGGTTGGATACGCAGTATTTT
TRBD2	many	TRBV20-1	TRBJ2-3	CSAQNPTSVMTDTQYF	TGCAGTGCACAAAACCCGACTAGCGTGATGACAGATACGCAGTATTTT
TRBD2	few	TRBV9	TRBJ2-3	CASSVGEGYTQYF	TGTGCCAGCAGCGTAGGGGAGGGGTATACGCAGTATTTT